Listed here are 30 T cell receptor beta chains from one sample, sequenced in a study of spatial heterogeneity in lung cancer. TCRdb recomputed calls from the 5' RACE reads with MiXCR, one row per CDR3 protein. The sample lists about 20,000 distinct CDR3 sequences; approximately 18% were seen once. Time point reported: sample taken at primary tumor resection. The input material, whole RNA from tumor, nontumor lung or frozen PBMC, was sequenced unsorted. The material was PBMCs, obtained at surgery. The receptors come from a male donor with early-stage non-small cell lung cancer.

This clonotype was observed a handful of times. V and J are TRBV2 and TRBJ1-5, with D possibly matching TRBD1 (6 bases). The germline V and J ends were trimmed by 0 bases and 1 base, with 10 bases remaining between them. Germline V gives CDR1 SNHLY, CDR2 FYNNEI. CDR3 size: 16 residues. The CDR3 here is CASSEAQGRSNQPQHF. The CDR3, as DNA: TGTGCCAGCAGTGAAGCGCAGGGGAGAAGCAATCAGCCCCAGCATTTT.

This clonotype was seen ten or more times. The chain uses TRBV19 and TRBJ2-7, with no clear D. Trimming removed 6 bases at V and 2 bases at J, with 8 bases between. Looked up from germline, CDR1 is LNHDA and CDR2 is SQIVND (reference sequence). CDR3 length: 12 residues. Written as DNA, the CDR3 is TGTGCCAGTAGAAATCCCCCCTACGAGCAGTACTTC. Protein sequence: CASRNPPYEQYF.

This clonotype was recorded at least ten times. The genes are TRBV5-4 and TRBJ2-2, with 8 bases that match TRBD1. The length of the CDR3 is 16 residues. J lost 1 base, V lost 4 bases, and 6 bases had no gene match. The V gene's germline CDR1 is SGHNT and CDR2 YYREEE (reference sequence). The CDR3 spells CASSPGQALNTGELFF. CDR3 in DNA: TGTGCCAGCAGCCCGGGACAGGCCCTGAACACCGGGGAGCTGTTTTTT.

The V call is TRBV11-2, the J call TRBJ1-5; D perhaps matches TRBD1 (5 bases). Trimming took off 5 bases at V and 3 bases at J, with 11 bases between the two ends. In germline, CDR1 is SGHAT, CDR2 FQNNGV. The CDR3 covers 14 residues. CDR3 residues: CASSRGTSNQPQHF. In DNA, the CDR3 is TGTGCCAGCAGCCGCGGGACCTCCAATCAGCCCCAGCATTTT.

This clonotype was counted at least ten times. The chain links TRBV18 to TRBJ1-5; possible D gene TRBD1, 5 bases. V was pared by 3 bases and J by 0 bases, with 15 bases between. This CDR3 is 17 amino acids long. Germline CDR1 and CDR2: KGHSH and LQKENI. CDR3 amino acids: CASSPTGTDYSNQPQHF. The CDR3, as DNA: TGTGCCAGCTCACCTACCGGGACGGATTATAGCAATCAGCCCCAGCATTTT. Complete variable domain (other parts from reference TRBV18 and TRBJ1-5): NAGVMQNPRHLVRRRGQEARLRCSPMKGHSHVYWYRQLPEEGLKFMVYLQKENIIDESGMPKERFSAEFPKEGPSILRIQQVVRGDSAAYFCASSPTGTDYSNQPQHFGDGTRLSIL.

This clonotype was counted many times. The chain's CDR3 is CSAGDRGGGSYNSPLHF. The DNA for the CDR3 is TGCAGTGCTGGGGACAGGGGTGGGGGCTCCTATAATTCACCCCTCCACTTT. The V and J genes are TRBV20-1 and TRBJ1-6; 10 bases are shared with TRBD1. V gave up 5 bases and J gave up 0 bases; unmatched junction bases: 7. In germline, CDR1 is DFQATT, CDR2 SNEGSKA (reference sequence). There are 17 residues in the CDR3.

The chain recombines TRBV12-3 or TRBV12-4 with TRBJ2-3; the D call may be TRBD1 or TRBD2 (5 bases each). This CDR3 has 14 residues. Trimming removed 6 bases at V and 6 bases at J, with 16 bases between. The CDR3 sequence is CASSPRGGSDTQYF. In DNA, the CDR3 is TGTGCCAGCAGCCCCCGGGGCGGGTCGGATACGCAGTATTTT.

The J gene is TRBJ2-3, the V gene TRBV10-3, with 9 bases that match TRBD1. The junction had 6 bases not matched to a gene; V was cut back by 6 bases and J by 5 bases. CDR1 ENHRY and CDR2 SYGVKD come from the germline V gene. The CDR3 has 14 amino acids. Here the CDR3 reads CAISRQGGEDTQYF. In DNA form, the CDR3 reads TGTGCCATCAGCAGACAGGGGGGGGAAGATACGCAGTATTTT.

In its sample, this clonotype was seen a few times. This rearrangement joins TRBV12-3 or TRBV12-4 to TRBJ2-3; 7 bases fit TRBD2. The V segment lost 6 bases and the J segment 5 bases; nucleotides outside the gene matches: 11. CDR3 length: 15 residues. The CDR3 region is CASRDRGASGDTQYF. DNA of the CDR3: TGTGCCAGCAGAGACCGCGGGGCTAGCGGAGATACGCAGTATTTT.

The chain has TRBV7-2 and TRBJ2-1; 11 positions match TRBD2. The CDR3 spans 17 residues. The germline gives CDR1 SGHTA, CDR2 FQGNSA. V was pared by 2 bases and J by 6 bases, with 9 bases of the junction left unmatched. DNA of the CDR3: TGTGCCAGCAGCTTAACTAGCGGGGGCACGACTGTCAATGAGCAGTTCTTC. Amino acid sequence: CASSLTSGGTTVNEQFF.

The chain links TRBV29-1 to TRBJ1-2; D not certain. V was clipped by 4 bases and J by 7 bases, with 10 bases between them. Germline V gene data show CDR1 as SQVTM and CDR2 as ANQGSEA. This CDR3 is 11 amino acids long. The CDR3 region has the DNA TGCAGCGTTGTGGCCGGGTTTGGCTACACCTTC. It specifies CSVVAGFGYTF.

The CDR3 sequence is CASSQDKRGAEQFF. For the CDR3, the DNA is TGTGCCAGCAGCCAAGATAAGCGGGGGGCCGAGCAGTTCTTC. This chain connects TRBV4-2 to TRBJ2-1; 9 positions match TRBD2. This CDR3 contains 14 residues. The J segment lost 10 bases and the V segment lost 0 bases, leaving 4 bases of the junction unmatched. From germline, CDR1 is LGHNA and CDR2 YNFKEQ.

This clonotype was counted ten times or more. V is TRBV30 and J is TRBJ2-1; D is ambiguous. The V gene's germline CDR1 is GTSNPN and CDR2 SVGIG (reference sequence). The CDR3 totals 14 residues. Trimming pared 3 bases from V and 8 bases from J, leaving 17 bases between. The CDR3 protein is CAWSAGPARYEQFF. In nucleotides, the CDR3 is TGTGCCTGGAGCGCCGGACCCGCGAGGTATGAGCAGTTCTTC. Using reference TRBV30 and TRBJ2-1 for the parts outside the CDR3, the full variable domain is SQTIHQWPATLVQPVGSPLSLECTVEGTSNPNLYWYRQAAGRGLQLLFYSVGIGQISSEVPQNLSASRPQDRQFILSSKKLLLSDSGFYLCAWSAGPARYEQFFGPGTRLTVL.

The sample holds a few counts of this clonotype. The chain has TRBV7-8 and TRBJ2-1; the D gene is possibly TRBD1 (6 bases). This CDR3 spans 15 amino acids. V was pared by 7 bases and J by 2 bases, with 15 bases between. Germline loops: CDR1 SGHVS, CDR2 FQNEAQ. CDR3 sequence: CASTLGTQAYNEQFF. The CDR3 bases are TGTGCCAGCACCCTCGGGACACAGGCCTACAATGAGCAGTTCTTC.

This rearrangement joins TRBV3-1 to TRBJ2-1; 9 bases agree with TRBD2. This CDR3 has 16 residues. Trimming took 3 bases from V and 8 from J; bases not matched to a gene: 11. CDR1 and CDR2 from the germline V gene are LGHDT and YNNKEL (reference sequence). The CDR3 DNA sequence: TGTGCCAGCAGCCATACACCTAGCGGGGTGGACGATGAGCAGTTCTTC. Translating it yields CASSHTPSGVDDEQFF.

This clonotype showed up many times. V and J are TRBV3-1 and TRBJ2-5; possibly TRBD2 for D (6 bases). Germline V gene sequence: CDR1 LGHDT, CDR2 YNNKEL (reference sequence). The V gene lost 1 base and the J gene lost 5 bases, with 14 bases spanning the gap. The CDR3 contains 15 residues. CDR3 in amino acids: CASSQALGAGETQYF. The CDR3 nucleotides read TGTGCCAGCAGCCAAGCCCTCGGCGCGGGGGAGACCCAGTACTTC.

The V gene is TRBV3-1, the J gene TRBJ2-1; D is uncertain. The CDR3 is 12 amino acids. Germline CDR1 and CDR2: LGHDT and YNNKEL (reference sequence). Trimming cost V 0 bases and J 13 bases, with 10 bases left between them. The CDR3 region is CASSQESQKQFF. The CDR3 region has the DNA TGTGCCAGCAGCCAAGAGTCCCAGAAACAGTTCTTC.

The chain joins TRBV7-2 to TRBJ2-3, with D maybe TRBD2 (5 bases). The germline V and J ends were trimmed by 0 bases and 4 bases, with 8 bases remaining between them. Germline V lookup: CDR1 SGHTA, CDR2 FQGNSA. The CDR3 contains 14 residues. This CDR3 reads CASSLALASDTQYF. DNA for the CDR3: TGTGCCAGCAGCTTAGCGCTAGCTTCAGATACGCAGTATTTT.

This chain uses TRBV10-3 with TRBJ2-7, with D perhaps matching TRBD1 (6 bases). The CDR3 has 13 residues. Germline V gene sequence: CDR1 ENHRY, CDR2 SYGVKD. The V end lost 5 bases, the J end lost 2 bases, and 10 bases lay between the germline ends. CDR3 DNA: TGTGCCATCAGTAGGACAGAGGCCTACGAGCAGTACTTC. Encoded protein: CAISRTEAYEQYF.

The table lists this clonotype with many counts. V usage is TRBV7-2 and J usage is TRBJ1-1; D gene uncertain. This CDR3 comprises 15 residues. CDR1 is SGHTA, CDR2 FQGNSA, per germline. Trimming left V 3 bases short and J 4 bases short, with 15 bases between. DNA for the CDR3: TGTGCCAGCAGCTTCAGGATCCGGGGTAGCACTGAAGCTTTCTTT. Translating gives CASSFRIRGSTEAFF.

This clonotype appeared many times. The chain links TRBV7-9 to TRBJ1-1, with 7 nucleotides matching TRBD1. Trimming removed 5 bases from V and 0 bases from J; junction bases left unmatched: 6. Germline-derived CDR1 and CDR2 are SEHNR and FQNEAQ (reference sequence). The CDR3 runs to 15 residues. DNA of the CDR3: TGTGCCAGCAGCCAAGGGGGCCGAATGAACACTGAAGCTTTCTTT. Translation gives CASSQGGRMNTEAFF.

This clonotype was found a few times. The chain employs TRBV5-1 and TRBJ2-2; D is ambiguous. Trimming stripped 1 base from V and 0 bases from J, with 7 bases between. The CDR3 contains 15 residues. Germline-derived CDR1 and CDR2 are SGHRS and YFSETQ. The CDR3 is CASSLIDANTGELFF. In DNA, the CDR3 is TGCGCCAGCAGCTTGATCGACGCGAACACCGGGGAGCTGTTTTTT.

The genes are TRBV29-1 and TRBJ2-2, with D unresolved. Trimming pared 4 bases from V and 2 bases from J, leaving 5 bases between. Germline V lookup: CDR1 SQVTM, CDR2 ANQGSEA. The CDR3 extends over 12 amino acids. Here the CDR3 reads CSVVVNTGELFF. DNA for the CDR3: TGCAGCGTTGTTGTTAACACCGGGGAGCTGTTTTTT.

This clonotype was detected a few times. This chain connects TRBV6-1 to TRBJ1-4; D remains ambiguous. Germline V gene data show CDR1 as MNHNS and CDR2 as SASEGT. The CDR3 length is 15 residues. V was trimmed by 5 bases and J by 7 bases, leaving 17 bases between them. The CDR3 reads CASSLRYYEREKLFF. DNA for the CDR3: TGTGCCAGCAGTCTACGTTACTACGAACGTGAAAAACTGTTTTTT.

This clonotype was picked up a small number of times. J is TRBJ2-1 and V is TRBV7-9; D gene uncertain. Germline-derived CDR1 and CDR2 are SEHNR and FQNEAQ (reference sequence). V was trimmed by 3 bases and J by 8 bases, leaving 17 bases between them. This CDR3 comprises 15 residues. The CDR3 is CASSLEFVRVDEQFF. The CDR3 bases are TGTGCCAGCAGCTTGGAGTTTGTACGTGTCGATGAGCAGTTCTTC.

This clonotype qualifies as medium-sized. The chain recombines TRBV2 with TRBJ1-3; a possible D gene is TRBD1 (6 bases). CDR1 and CDR2 (germline): SNHLY, FYNNEI. Trimming took 4 bases from V and 0 from J, leaving 10 bases between them. The CDR3 runs to 15 residues. Here the CDR3 DNA reads TGTGCCAGCAGTGCAGGACAGATCTCTGGAAACACCATATATTTT. It encodes CASSAGQISGNTIYF.

This clonotype was counted between two and nine times. The V gene is TRBV7-6, the J gene TRBJ2-1; 11 bases align to TRBD2. CDR1 is SGHVS, CDR2 FNYEAQ, per germline. Trimming took 5 bases from V and 9 from J; bases not matched to a gene: 6. The CDR3 is made up of 14 amino acids. CDR3 nucleotides: TGTGCCAGCAGCCCAGGGACTAGCGGACTTGAGCAGTTCTTC. Its protein is CASSPGTSGLEQFF.

This clonotype has only a few counts. The chain links TRBV12-3 or TRBV12-4 to TRBJ1-6; maybe TRBD1 (6 bases). Trimming cost V 8 bases and J 7 bases, with 12 bases left between them. CDR3 length: 13 residues. Here the CDR3 DNA reads TGTGCCAGCCTAGGACAGCTAAATTCACCCCTCCACTTT. This sequence encodes CASLGQLNSPLHF.

The chain is built from TRBV28 and TRBJ1-4, with TRBD1 matching over 9 bases. CDR1 is MDHEN and CDR2 is SYDVKM in the germline V gene. The V gene end was trimmed by 6 bases and the J gene end by 7 bases; junction bases not matched to a gene: 9. This CDR3 has 15 amino acids. DNA of the CDR3: TGTGCCAGCAGCAGAACAGGGGGCAGGGGTGAAAAACTGTTTTTT. It codes for CASSRTGGRGEKLFF. Combining the CDR3 with reference TRBV28 and TRBJ1-4 gives the whole variable domain DVKVTQSSRYLVKRTGEKVFLECVQDMDHENMFWYRQDPGLGLRLIYFSYDVKMKEKGDIPEGYSVSREKKERFSLILESASTNQTSMYLCASSRTGGRGEKLFFGSGTQLSVL.

V is TRBV6-1 and J is TRBJ1-2; TRBD1 matches at 7 bases. The CDR3 has 14 residues. Germline CDR1 and CDR2: MNHNS and SASEGT. The V gene end was trimmed by 5 bases and the J gene end by 5 bases; junction bases not matched to a gene: 8. This CDR3 reads CASSRDRVGYGYTF. CDR3 nucleotide sequence: TGTGCCAGCAGTCGGGACAGAGTGGGATATGGCTACACCTTC.